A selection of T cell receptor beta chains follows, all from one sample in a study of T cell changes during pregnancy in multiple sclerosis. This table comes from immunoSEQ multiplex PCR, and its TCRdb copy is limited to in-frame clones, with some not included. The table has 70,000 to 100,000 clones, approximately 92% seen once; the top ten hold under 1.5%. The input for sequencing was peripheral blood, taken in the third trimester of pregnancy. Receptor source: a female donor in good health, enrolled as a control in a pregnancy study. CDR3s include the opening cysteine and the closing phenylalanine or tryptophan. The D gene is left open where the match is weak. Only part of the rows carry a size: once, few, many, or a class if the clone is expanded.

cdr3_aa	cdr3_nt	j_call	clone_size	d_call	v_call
CASSDPGYVSYEQYF	TGTGCCAGCAGTGATCCGGGATATGTCTCCTACGAGCAGTACTTC	TRBJ2-7	-	-	TRBV2
CASSLTGGYNEQFF	TGCGCCAGCAGTTTAACAGGGGGATACAATGAGCAGTTCTTC	TRBJ2-1	once	TRBD1	TRBV5-1
CASRLADPETQYF	TGCGCCAGCAGGCTCGCGGATCCAGAGACCCAGTACTTC	TRBJ2-5	-	-	TRBV5-1
CASTTGVGSNQPQHF	TGTGCCAGTACTACGGGGGTTGGTAGCAATCAGCCCCAGCATTTT	TRBJ1-5	-	-	TRBV19
CASSPTGETYEQYF	TGTGCCAGCAGCCCGACGGGGGAGACCTACGAGCAGTACTTC	TRBJ2-7	-	-	TRBV28
CASSEDSFNQPQHF	TGTGCCAGCAGTGAGGACAGCTTCAATCAGCCCCAGCATTTT	TRBJ1-5	-	-	TRBV6-1
CSAETDSYEQYF	TGCAGCGCCGAGACTGATTCCTACGAGCAGTACTTC	TRBJ2-7	-	-	TRBV29-1
CASSGQVNYGYTF	TGTGCCAGCAGTGGACAGGTGAACTATGGCTACACCTTC	TRBJ1-2	-	-	TRBV2
CASSRSGGVEAFF	TGCGCCAGCAGCCGGTCAGGGGGCGTTGAAGCTTTCTTT	TRBJ1-1	-	TRBD1	TRBV4-1
CASSSGGSPGTDTQYF	TGTGCCAGCAGCAGTGGCGGGTCCCCGGGCACAGATACGCAGTATTTT	TRBJ2-3	once	-	TRBV5-5
CASSESLTGNYEQYF	TGTGCCAGCAGCGAAAGCTTGACAGGGAACTACGAGCAGTACTTC	TRBJ2-7	once	TRBD1	TRBV6-5
CSVGLASGADTQYF	TGCAGCGTGGGACTAGCGTCGGGTGCAGATACGCAGTATTTT	TRBJ2-3	-	TRBD2	TRBV29-1
CSVDPHLAGPNEQFF	TGCAGCGTTGACCCCCATCTAGCGGGTCCTAATGAGCAGTTCTTC	TRBJ2-1	-	TRBD2	TRBV29-1
CASSLTAEGPWEAFF	TGTGCCAGCAGTTTGACTGCGGAGGGCCCCTGGGAAGCTTTCTTT	TRBJ1-1	-	-	TRBV27
CASSLGTSRSTDTQYF	TGTGCCAGCAGCCTTGGGACAAGTCGGAGCACAGATACGCAGTATTTT	TRBJ2-3	-	-	TRBV7-7
CASSISRTEAFF	TGTGCCAGCAGCATCTCGCGTACTGAAGCTTTCTTT	TRBJ1-1	few	-	TRBV7-9
CASSVGGTLYEQYF	TGTGCCAGCAGCGTGGGGGGAACCCTCTACGAGCAGTACTTC	TRBJ2-7	-	-	TRBV7-2
CASSLHGTGGRDEKLFF	TGTGCCAGCAGTTTACACGGGACAGGCGGGCGCGATGAAAAACTGTTTTTT	TRBJ1-4	-	TRBD1	TRBV27